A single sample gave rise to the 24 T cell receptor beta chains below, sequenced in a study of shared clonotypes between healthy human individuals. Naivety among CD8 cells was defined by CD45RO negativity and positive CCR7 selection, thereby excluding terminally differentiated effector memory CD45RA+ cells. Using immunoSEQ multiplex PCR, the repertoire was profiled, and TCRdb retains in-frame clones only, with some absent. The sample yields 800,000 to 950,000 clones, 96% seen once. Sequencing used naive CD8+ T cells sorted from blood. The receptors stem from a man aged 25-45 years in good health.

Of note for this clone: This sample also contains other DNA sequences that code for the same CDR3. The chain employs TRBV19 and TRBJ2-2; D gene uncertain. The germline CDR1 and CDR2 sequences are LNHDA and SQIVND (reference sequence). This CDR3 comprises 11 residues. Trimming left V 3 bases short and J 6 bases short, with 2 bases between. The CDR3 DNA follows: TGTGCCAGTAGTATCGCCGGGGAGCTGTTTTTT. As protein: CASSIAGELFF.

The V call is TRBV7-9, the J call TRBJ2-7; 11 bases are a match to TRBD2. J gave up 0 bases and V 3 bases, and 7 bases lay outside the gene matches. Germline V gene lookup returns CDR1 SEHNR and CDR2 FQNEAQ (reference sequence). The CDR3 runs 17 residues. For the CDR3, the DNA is TGTGCCAGCAGCTTCCCGGCCGGGACTAGCGGCTCCTACGAGCAGTACTTC. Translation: CASSFPAGTSGSYEQYF.

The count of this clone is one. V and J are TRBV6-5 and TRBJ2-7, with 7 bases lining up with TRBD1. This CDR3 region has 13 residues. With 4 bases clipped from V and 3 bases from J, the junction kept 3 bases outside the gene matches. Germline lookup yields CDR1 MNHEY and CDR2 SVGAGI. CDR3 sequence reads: CASSFNRGYEQYF. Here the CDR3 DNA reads TGTGCCAGCAGTTTCAACAGGGGCTACGAGCAGTACTTC.

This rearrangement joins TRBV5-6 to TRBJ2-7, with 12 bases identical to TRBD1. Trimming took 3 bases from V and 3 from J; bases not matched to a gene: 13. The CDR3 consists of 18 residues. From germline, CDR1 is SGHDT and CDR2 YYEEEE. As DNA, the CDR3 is TGTGCCAGCAGCTCTGCCGGGACAGGGGGCCGGTTCGTCTACGAGCAGTACTTC. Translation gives CASSSAGTGGRFVYEQYF.

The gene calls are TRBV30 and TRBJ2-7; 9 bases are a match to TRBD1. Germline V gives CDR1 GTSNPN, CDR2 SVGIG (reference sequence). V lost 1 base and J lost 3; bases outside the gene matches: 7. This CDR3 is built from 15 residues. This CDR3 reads CAWSGQGEIIYEQYF. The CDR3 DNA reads TGTGCCTGGAGTGGACAGGGGGAAATAATCTACGAGCAGTACTTC.

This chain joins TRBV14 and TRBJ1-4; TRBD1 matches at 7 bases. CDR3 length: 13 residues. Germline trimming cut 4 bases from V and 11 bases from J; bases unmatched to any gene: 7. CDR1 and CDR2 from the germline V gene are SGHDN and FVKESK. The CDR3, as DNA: TGTGCCAGCAGCCGCCGACAGGGCGGGAAACTGTTTTTT. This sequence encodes CASSRRQGGKLFF.

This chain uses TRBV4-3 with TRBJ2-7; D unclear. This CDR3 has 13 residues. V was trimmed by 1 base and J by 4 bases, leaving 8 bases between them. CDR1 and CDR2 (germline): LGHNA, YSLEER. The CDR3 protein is CASSQAVTYEQYF. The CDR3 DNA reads TGCGCCAGCAGCCAAGCAGTGACTTACGAGCAGTACTTC.

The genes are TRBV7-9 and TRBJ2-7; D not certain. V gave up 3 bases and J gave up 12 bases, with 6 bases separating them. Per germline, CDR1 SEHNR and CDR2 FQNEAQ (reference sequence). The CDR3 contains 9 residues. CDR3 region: CASSLNLYF. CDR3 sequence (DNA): TGTGCCAGCAGCTTGAACCTGTACTTC. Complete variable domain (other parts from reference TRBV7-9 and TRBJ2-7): DTGVSQNPRHKITKRGQNVTFRCDPISEHNRLYWYRQTLGQGPEFLTYFQNEAQLEKSRLLSDRFSAERPKGSFSTLEIQRTEQGDSAMYLCASSLNLYFGPGTRLTVT.

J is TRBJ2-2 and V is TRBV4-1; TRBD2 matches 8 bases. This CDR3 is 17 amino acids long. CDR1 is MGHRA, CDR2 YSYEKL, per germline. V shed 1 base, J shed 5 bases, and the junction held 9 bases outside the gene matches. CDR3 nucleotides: TGCGCCAGCAGCCAAGTCCTGGCGGGAGGCGGGACCGGGGAGCTGTTTTTT. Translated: CASSQVLAGGGTGELFF.

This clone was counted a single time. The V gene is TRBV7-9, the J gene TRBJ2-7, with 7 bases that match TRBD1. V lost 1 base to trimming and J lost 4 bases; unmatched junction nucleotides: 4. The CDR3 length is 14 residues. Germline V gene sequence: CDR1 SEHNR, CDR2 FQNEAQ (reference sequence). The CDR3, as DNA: TGTGCCAGCAGCTTAGGTGGGACAGATTACGAGCAGTACTTC. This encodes CASSLGGTDYEQYF. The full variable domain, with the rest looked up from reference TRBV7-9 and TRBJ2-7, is DTGVSQNPRHKITKRGQNVTFRCDPISEHNRLYWYRQTLGQGPEFLTYFQNEAQLEKSRLLSDRFSAERPKGSFSTLEIQRTEQGDSAMYLCASSLGGTDYEQYFGPGTRLTVT.

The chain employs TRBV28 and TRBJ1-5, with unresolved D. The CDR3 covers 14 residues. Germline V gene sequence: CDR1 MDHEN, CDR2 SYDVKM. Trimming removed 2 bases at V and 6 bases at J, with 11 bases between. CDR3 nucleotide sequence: TGTGCCAGCAGTTTACACCGGTCGAGTCAGCCCCAGCATTTT. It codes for CASSLHRSSQPQHF. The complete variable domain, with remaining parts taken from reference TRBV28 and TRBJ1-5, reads DVKVTQSSRYLVKRTGEKVFLECVQDMDHENMFWYRQDPGLGLRLIYFSYDVKMKEKGDIPEGYSVSREKKERFSLILESASTNQTSMYLCASSLHRSSQPQHFGDGTRLSIL.

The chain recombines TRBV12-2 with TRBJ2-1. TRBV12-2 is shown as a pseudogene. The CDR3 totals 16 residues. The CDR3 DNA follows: TGTGCAAGTCGCTTATCCCCGATTAATTTCTACAATGAGCAGTTCTTC. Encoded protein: CASRLSPINFYNEQFF.

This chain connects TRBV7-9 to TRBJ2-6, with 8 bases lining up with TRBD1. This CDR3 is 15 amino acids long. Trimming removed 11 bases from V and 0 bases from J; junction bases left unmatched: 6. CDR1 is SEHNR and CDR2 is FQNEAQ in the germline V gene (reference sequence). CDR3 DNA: TGTGCCGAGGGACAGGAGTACTCTGGGGCCAACGTCCTGACTTTC. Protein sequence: CAEGQEYSGANVLTF.

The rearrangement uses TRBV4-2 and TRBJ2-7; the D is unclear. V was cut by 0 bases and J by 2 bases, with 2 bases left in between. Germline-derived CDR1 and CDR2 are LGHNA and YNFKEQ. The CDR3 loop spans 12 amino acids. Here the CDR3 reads CASSQDPYEQYF. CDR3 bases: TGTGCCAGCAGCCAAGATCCCTACGAGCAGTACTTC.

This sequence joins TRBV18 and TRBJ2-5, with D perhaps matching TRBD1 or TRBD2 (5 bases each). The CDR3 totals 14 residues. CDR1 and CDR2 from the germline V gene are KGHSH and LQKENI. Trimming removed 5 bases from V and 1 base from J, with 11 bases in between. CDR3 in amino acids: CASSWDGAQETQYF. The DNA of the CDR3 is TGTGCCAGCTCATGGGACGGCGCCCAAGAGACCCAGTACTTC.

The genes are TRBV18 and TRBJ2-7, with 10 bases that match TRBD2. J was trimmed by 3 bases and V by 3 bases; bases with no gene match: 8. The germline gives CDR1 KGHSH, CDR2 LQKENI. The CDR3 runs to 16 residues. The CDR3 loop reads CASSPRTSGTLYEQYF. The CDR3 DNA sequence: TGTGCCAGCTCACCGAGGACTAGCGGCACCCTCTACGAGCAGTACTTC.

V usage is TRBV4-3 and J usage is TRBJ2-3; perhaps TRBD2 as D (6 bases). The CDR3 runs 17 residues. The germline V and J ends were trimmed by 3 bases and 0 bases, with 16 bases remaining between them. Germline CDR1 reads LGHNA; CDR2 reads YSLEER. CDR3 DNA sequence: TGCGCCAGCAGCCAGACCGTAACTAGCAGAAGCACAGATACGCAGTATTTT. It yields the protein CASSQTVTSRSTDTQYF.

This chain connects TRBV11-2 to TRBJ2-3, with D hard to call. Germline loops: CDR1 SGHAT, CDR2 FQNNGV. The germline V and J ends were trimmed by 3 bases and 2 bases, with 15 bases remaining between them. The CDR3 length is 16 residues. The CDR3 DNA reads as TGTGCCAGCAGCTTCCCGCGACAAACGGCCACAGATACGCAGTATTTT. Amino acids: CASSFPRQTATDTQYF.

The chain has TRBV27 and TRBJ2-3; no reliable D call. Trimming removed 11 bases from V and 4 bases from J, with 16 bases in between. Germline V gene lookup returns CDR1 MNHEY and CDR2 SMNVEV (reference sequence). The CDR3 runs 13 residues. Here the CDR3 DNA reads TGTGCCCCTGACCGGGTCCCCTCAGATACGCAGTATTTT. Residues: CAPDRVPSDTQYF.

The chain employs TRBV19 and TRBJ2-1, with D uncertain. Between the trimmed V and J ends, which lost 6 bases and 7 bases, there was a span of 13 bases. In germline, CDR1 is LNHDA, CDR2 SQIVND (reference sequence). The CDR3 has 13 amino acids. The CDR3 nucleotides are TGTGCCAGTAGCCTCATGGGCCGGAATGAGCAGTTCTTC. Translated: CASSLMGRNEQFF. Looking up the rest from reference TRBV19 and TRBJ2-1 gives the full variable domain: DGGITQSPKYLFRKEGQNVTLSCEQNLNHDAMYWYRQDPGQGLRLIYYSQIVNDFQKGDIAEGYSVSREKKESFPLTVTSAQKNPTAFYLCASSLMGRNEQFFGPGTRLTVL.

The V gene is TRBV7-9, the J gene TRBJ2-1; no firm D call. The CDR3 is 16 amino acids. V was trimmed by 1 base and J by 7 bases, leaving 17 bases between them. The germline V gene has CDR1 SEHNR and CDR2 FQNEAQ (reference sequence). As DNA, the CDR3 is TGTGCCAGCAGCTTAGGCGGCGGCCGCACACTTAATGAGCAGTTCTTC. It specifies CASSLGGGRTLNEQFF.

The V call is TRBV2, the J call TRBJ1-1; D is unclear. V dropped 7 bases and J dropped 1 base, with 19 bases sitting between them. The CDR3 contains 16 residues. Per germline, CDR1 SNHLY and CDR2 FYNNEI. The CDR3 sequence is CASTPYYFHWNTEAFF. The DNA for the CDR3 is TGTGCCAGCACCCCTTATTACTTTCACTGGAACACTGAAGCTTTCTTT.

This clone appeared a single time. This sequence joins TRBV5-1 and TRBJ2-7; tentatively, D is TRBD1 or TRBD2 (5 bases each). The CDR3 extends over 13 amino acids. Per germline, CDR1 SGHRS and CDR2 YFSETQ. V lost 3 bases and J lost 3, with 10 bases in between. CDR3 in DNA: TGCGCCAGCAGCTGGGGACCAAACTACGAGCAGTACTTC. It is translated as CASSWGPNYEQYF.

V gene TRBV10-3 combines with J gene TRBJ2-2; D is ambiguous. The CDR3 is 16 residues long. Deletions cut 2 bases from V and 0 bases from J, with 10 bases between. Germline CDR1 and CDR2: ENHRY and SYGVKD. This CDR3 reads CAISEGVPTNTGELFF. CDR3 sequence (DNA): TGTGCCATCAGTGAGGGGGTCCCTACGAACACCGGGGAGCTGTTTTTT.